This T cell receptor beta chain appears in the sequencing data of a study of control samples from healthy donors and cancer patients (dated by TCRdb to 2020 to 2022). In regard to this clone: Its antigen remains unidentified. Base qualities are not at hand, and no much larger clone is one base apart.

The library was made by the immunoSEQ multiplex PCR assay. As stored in TCRdb, this immuneACCESS dataset retains in-frame rearrangements with V and J assigned. A fraction of the clones does not appear; measured against another copy, unresolved V genes explain less than half of the discrepancy, and the remainder lacks a known reason. This sample is represented by approximately 70,000 clones; 75% to 85% of them were singletons. The ten most abundant clones make up roughly 14% of the sample. The source of this sequence is a man in his 60s in good health. Material: blood.

The CDR3 amino acid sequence is: CASSTKPGQSNTGELFF. The bases are TGTGCCAGCAGCACAAAGCCGGGACAGTCGAACACCGGGGAGCTGTTTTTT. The chain is encoded by TRBV9 joined to TRBJ2-2; TRBD1 lines up with 7 middle nucleotides. Trimmed from V: 4 bases; trimmed from J: 0 bases; junction bases lacking a gene match: 9. From the cysteine up to the phenylalanine, the CDR3 has a length of 17 residues. Just the 51-base CDR3 DNA is kept, in frame starting at base 1. The germline V gene sets CDR1 to SGDLS and CDR2 to YYNGEE.